Only a few counts were recorded for the clone carrying this TCR beta chain. What it recognizes is unknown. Time point here: healthy volunteer bleed at 6 weeks. Blood, whole and unfractionated, served as the source for total RNA extraction. Unique molecular identifiers were attached to individual cDNA molecules within the library. TCRdb processed the RACE reads anew with MiXCR; each CDR3 protein has one entry. The table shows about 79,000 distinct CDR3 sequences, with about 8.6% occurring only once. The data belong to a study of human T cells and chemical hapten exposure. Study background: TCR yield per sample varied, mainly due to pooled library volumes. Study-wide points: TCRs above 1 in 1000 frequency stayed constant with DPC sensitization.

Germline CDR1 MDHEN, CDR2 SYDVKM. The junction had 7 bases not matched to a gene; V was cut back by 5 bases and J by 9 bases. The CDR3 consists of 14 residues. The TCR comes from a male donor in good health. Some clones in this sample may be carry-over from other donors' samples. J is TRBJ1-6 and V is TRBV28, with 7 positions matching TRBD1. Sequenced: whole blood. This CDR3 reads CASSPLTGISPLHF. CDR3 sequence (DNA): TGTGCCAGCAGTCCGCTGACAGGGATTTCACCCCTCCACTTT.